What follows are 32 T cell receptor beta chains derived from one specimen sequenced in a study of blood T cell repertoires in COVID-19. Assay: immunoSEQ multiplex PCR; the TCRdb copy retains only in-frame clones and omits some. The sample yields roughly 290,000 clones, 70% to 85% seen once. The sample taken for sequencing was peripheral blood. These TCRs come from a human donor with COVID-19, enrolled during active disease. The donor label of this sample is uncertain.

The chain employs TRBV6-1 and TRBJ1-3; 7 bases fit TRBD1. CDR3 length: 16 residues. With V trimmed by 1 base and J by 4 bases, 7 bases remained unmatched. Germline V lookup: CDR1 MNHNS, CDR2 SASEGT. The CDR3: CASSEVDRAKGNTIYF. In DNA form, the CDR3 reads TGTGCCAGCAGTGAAGTCGACAGGGCCAAGGGAAACACCATATATTTT.

The V and J genes are TRBV29-1 and TRBJ1-2; 9 nucleotides match TRBD1. Trimming at V came to 0 bases and at J to 6 bases, leaving 5 bases not matched to a gene. From germline, CDR1 is SQVTM and CDR2 ANQGSEA. The length of the CDR3 is 14 residues. The CDR3 DNA follows: TGCAGCGTTGAAGACGCGGACAGGGGTGATGGCTACACCTTC. It specifies CSVEDADRGDGYTF. The entire variable domain, with the rest obtained from reference TRBV29-1 and TRBJ1-2, is as follows: SAVISQKPSRDICQRGTSLTIQCQVDSQVTMMFWYRQQPGQSLTLIATANQGSEATYESGFVIDKFPISRPNLTFSTLTVSNMSPEDSSIYLCSVEDADRGDGYTFGSGTRLTVV.

This clone was detected only once. The CDR3 nucleotides are TGTGCCAGCAGTGAGGGGGCGCAAACGCTGGCTAGTAAAGAGACCCAGTACTTC. Translating gives CASSEGAQTLASKETQYF. The rearrangement links TRBV2 to TRBJ2-5, with a tentative D call TRBD1 (6 bases). This CDR3 spans 18 amino acids. V lost 3 bases and J lost 3, with 23 bases in between. Germline loops: CDR1 SNHLY, CDR2 FYNNEI.

Remarks on this clone: Its ends do not fully match the called genes, so a read error is possible. The chain combines TRBV11-2 with TRBJ2-3, with a weak D call TRBD1 (6 bases). The CDR3 loop spans 13 amino acids. In germline, CDR1 is SGHAT, CDR2 FQNNGV. Written as DNA, the CDR3 is TGTGCCAGCAGCTTCTCAGACAGGATACCGTCGAATTTT. Its protein product is CASSFSDRIPSNF.

There are a few counts of this clone. The genes are TRBV6-6 and TRBJ2-1; D gene uncertain. Germline V lookup: CDR1 MNHNY, CDR2 SVGAGI (reference sequence). The CDR3 is made up of 11 amino acids. V dropped 7 bases and J dropped 4 bases, with 5 bases sitting between them. The CDR3 DNA sequence: TGTGCCAGCACCTTATACAATGAGCAGTTCTTC. Protein sequence: CASTLYNEQFF.

V gene TRBV19 combines with J gene TRBJ2-1; the match to TRBD1 covers 8 bases. Unmatched junction bases numbered 2, after V lost 2 bases and J lost 2 bases. CDR3 size: 15 residues. Germline assignment: CDR1 LNHDA and CDR2 SQIVND (reference sequence). The CDR3 DNA is TGTGCCAGTAGTATACCAGGGGGCGCCTACAATGAGCAGTTCTTC. Protein product: CASSIPGGAYNEQFF.

This chain connects TRBV29-1 to TRBJ2-3, with 8 bases lining up with TRBD1. V gave up 7 bases and J gave up 3 bases; unmatched junction bases: 15. The CDR3 loop spans 16 amino acids. Germline values: CDR1 SQVTM, CDR2 ANQGSEA. The CDR3: CSATGEPGQATDTQYF. The CDR3 DNA reads TGCAGCGCCACTGGGGAGCCGGGACAGGCAACAGATACGCAGTATTTT.

V and J are TRBV6-2 or TRBV6-3 and TRBJ1-6, with 7 bases lining up with TRBD1. The V gene's germline CDR1 is MNHEY and CDR2 SVGEGT. This CDR3 has 17 residues. V lost 1 base to trimming and J lost 8 bases; unmatched junction nucleotides: 11. The CDR3 spells CASSYLSQGRSDSPLHF. The CDR3 DNA sequence: TGTGCCAGCAGTTACTTATCACAGGGGCGAAGTGATTCACCCCTCCACTTT.

This clone was seen just once. This specimen includes other DNA sequences encoding the same CDR3. The chain links TRBV6-5 to TRBJ1-2; 7 bases are shared with TRBD1. Per germline, CDR1 MNHEY and CDR2 SVGAGI. After removal of 6 bases from V and 7 bases from J, the junction contained 8 bases not matched to a gene. The CDR3 runs 13 residues. The CDR3 spells CASRIDRVGGYTF. CDR3 DNA: TGTGCCAGCAGGATCGACAGGGTTGGTGGCTACACCTTC.

The chain links TRBV7-9 to TRBJ2-3; TRBD2 agrees at 7 bases. This CDR3 spans 15 amino acids. The V and J ends lost 1 base and 5 bases, in that order; junction bases with no gene match: 6. Germline values: CDR1 SEHNR, CDR2 FQNEAQ (reference sequence). This chain's CDR3 is CASSLGGGRRDTQYF. For the CDR3, the DNA is TGTGCCAGCAGCTTAGGGGGCGGGAGAAGAGATACGCAGTATTTT.

The rearrangement uses TRBV3-1 (or the pseudogene TRBV3-2) and TRBJ1-5, with D perhaps matching TRBD1 (5 bases). V lost 3 bases and J 6 bases, leaving 9 bases between the germline ends. Germline V gene data show CDR1 as LGHDT and CDR2 as YNNKEL (reference sequence). The CDR3 runs 13 residues. The CDR3: CASSHGQGQPQHF. Written as DNA, the CDR3 is TGTGCCAGCAGCCATGGGCAGGGTCAGCCCCAGCATTTT.

J is TRBJ1-2 and V is TRBV9; 7 nucleotides line up with TRBD1. This CDR3 has 11 residues. After removal of 3 bases from V and 14 bases from J, the junction contained 7 bases not matched to a gene. CDR1 is SGDLS, CDR2 YYNGEE, per germline. The DNA of the CDR3 is TGTGCCAGCAGCGCCTTGGACAGGCGAACCTTC. Translating gives CASSALDRRTF.

This sequence joins TRBV6-4 and TRBJ2-1; 8 bases line up with TRBD2. Germline V lookup: CDR1 MRHNA, CDR2 SNTAGT. V was clipped by 4 bases and J by 5 bases; unmatched bases: 7. CDR3 size: 15 residues. The CDR3 reads CASSAEGLVNNEQFF. The CDR3 nucleotides are TGTGCCAGCAGTGCCGAGGGACTAGTTAACAATGAGCAGTTCTTC.

J is TRBJ2-1 and V is TRBV12-3 or TRBV12-4, with 7 bases aligning to TRBD1. J was trimmed by 4 bases and V by 6 bases; bases with no gene match: 3. CDR3 length: 13 amino acids. The CDR3 DNA sequence: TGTGCCAGCAGACCGGGACAGTACAATGAGCAGTTCTTC. It translates to CASRPGQYNEQFF.

The CDR3 bases are TGTGCCACCCGGACAGGGGGAAGGAGTCAGCCCCAGCATTTT. Translated, it gives CATRTGGRSQPQHF. The V and J genes are TRBV6-5 and TRBJ1-5; TRBD1 matches at 10 bases. The CDR3 has 14 residues. V gave up 10 bases and J gave up 6 bases; unmatched junction bases: 9. Germline assignment: CDR1 MNHEY and CDR2 SVGAGI.

CDR3 residues: CASSIPSRAGTGELFF. In DNA form, the CDR3 reads TGTGCCAGTAGTATACCTTCTAGAGCGGGCACCGGGGAGCTGTTTTTT. V and J are TRBV19 and TRBJ2-2; maybe TRBD2 (6 bases). The germline V gene encodes CDR1 LNHDA and CDR2 SQIVND (reference sequence). This CDR3 is 16 amino acids long. The V end lost 2 bases, the J end lost 4 bases, and 14 bases lay between the germline ends.

This chain connects TRBV27 to TRBJ2-2; 11 bases are a match to TRBD2. The CDR3 spans 18 residues. The ends lost 7 bases at V and 0 bases at J; junction bases unmatched: 10. Germline V gene sequence: CDR1 MNHEY, CDR2 SMNVEV (reference sequence). The CDR3 DNA sequence: TGTGCCAGCACCATACTAGCGGGAGTTAGGGCGAACACCGGGGAGCTGTTTTTT. This gives the protein CASTILAGVRANTGELFF.

This sequence joins TRBV10-3 and TRBJ1-2; unclear D gene. CDR3 size: 11 residues. Germline lookup yields CDR1 ENHRY and CDR2 SYGVKD. Trimming left V 3 bases short and J 5 bases short, with 4 bases between. The CDR3 DNA sequence: TGTGCCATCAGTGACGGGTATGGCTACACCTTC. This sequence encodes CAISDGYGYTF.

This clone was found once. The gene calls are TRBV5-4 and TRBJ1-4, with a tentative D call TRBD1 (5 bases). Trimming removed 4 bases from V and 5 bases from J, with 15 bases in between. The CDR3 is made up of 15 amino acids. Per the germline V gene, CDR1 is SGHNT and CDR2 is YYREEE (reference sequence). CDR3 bases: TGTGCCAGCAGCACGCGGAGGGGAGAGAATGAAAAACTGTTTTTT. It codes for CASSTRRGENEKLFF.

The chain joins TRBV7-8 to TRBJ1-6; no firm D call. V was clipped by 4 bases and J by 8 bases, with 21 bases between them. CDR1 and CDR2 (germline): SGHVS, FQNEAQ. The CDR3 covers 17 residues. The DNA for the CDR3 is TGTGCCAGCAGCTCAAGTCCCCGGGGAAACGTGGATTCACCCCTCCACTTT. Its protein is CASSSSPRGNVDSPLHF.

This clone was detected ten times or more. The chain employs TRBV15 and TRBJ1-3; no clear D. CDR1 and CDR2 (germline): LNHNV, YYDKDF (reference sequence). Trimming removed 1 base from V and 4 bases from J, with 8 bases in between. This CDR3 is 14 amino acids long. The chain's CDR3 is CATSRVGVGNTIYF. In nucleotides, the CDR3 is TGTGCCACCAGCAGAGTCGGGGTCGGAAACACCATATATTTT.

The V and J genes are TRBV19 and TRBJ2-5; D perhaps matches TRBD1 (6 bases). The V end was cut by 1 base, the J end by 5 bases, with 14 bases between. The germline CDR1 and CDR2 sequences are LNHDA and SQIVND (reference sequence). This CDR3 region has 15 residues. CDR3 DNA: TGTGCCAGTAGTATAGGTTCGGCCCAGGGGGAGACCCAGTACTTC. This codes for CASSIGSAQGETQYF.

This clone was recorded only once. The rearrangement joins TRBV30 to TRBJ2-1; the match to TRBD2 covers 11 bases. This CDR3 is built from 15 residues. The V gene's germline CDR1 is GTSNPN and CDR2 SVGIG (reference sequence). V shed 1 base and J 4 bases; nucleotides not matched to a gene: 3. CDR3 DNA: TGTGCCTGGAGTGCCGGGACTAGCGGATACAATGAGCAGTTCTTC. Translation: CAWSAGTSGYNEQFF.

This rearrangement joins TRBV20-1 to TRBJ2-2; 7 bases map to TRBD2. The CDR3 is 14 amino acids. The J segment lost 3 bases and the V segment lost 3 bases, leaving 4 bases of the junction unmatched. Germline CDR1 is DFQATT and CDR2 is SNEGSKA (reference sequence). As DNA, the CDR3 is TGCAGTGCTAGTAGTCTAGCGGACACCGGGGAGCTGTTTTTT. Its translation is CSASSLADTGELFF.

This chain links TRBV28 with TRBJ1-2; possible D gene TRBD1, 6 bases. Trimming pared 10 bases from V and 8 bases from J, leaving 17 bases between. The germline V gene has CDR1 MDHEN and CDR2 SYDVKM. The CDR3 is made up of 12 amino acids. The chain's CDR3 is CATTRGFGGYTF. As DNA, the CDR3 is TGTGCCACCACTAGGGGGTTTGGCGGCTACACCTTC.

In this sample, this clone turned up once. V and J are TRBV4-3 and TRBJ1-4; 8 bases are shared with TRBD1. The germline V gene has CDR1 LGHNA and CDR2 YSLEER. This CDR3 is built from 15 residues. The V segment lost 0 bases and the J segment 8 bases; nucleotides outside the gene matches: 5. The CDR3 loop is CASSQEGQESEKLFF. The CDR3 DNA sequence: TGCGCCAGCAGCCAAGAGGGACAGGAGTCCGAAAAACTGTTTTTT.

The V and J genes are TRBV29-1 and TRBJ1-1, with D possibly being TRBD1 (5 bases). V dropped 6 bases and J dropped 3 bases, with 17 bases sitting between them. There are 14 residues in the CDR3. Germline V gene data show CDR1 as SQVTM and CDR2 as ANQGSEA. The chain's CDR3 is CSVTSSAGHTEAFF. Written as DNA, the CDR3 is TGCAGCGTCACTTCCTCGGCAGGGCACACTGAAGCTTTCTTT.

The V and J genes are TRBV19 and TRBJ1-5; D not resolved. The germline V and J ends were trimmed by 7 bases and 8 bases, with 27 bases remaining between them. This CDR3 has 17 amino acids. The germline CDR1 and CDR2 sequences are LNHDA and SQIVND (reference sequence). The CDR3 is CASKSYDIRGKVEPQHF. The CDR3 DNA follows: TGTGCCAGTAAATCTTATGACATAAGAGGGAAGGTAGAGCCCCAGCATTTT.

In this sample, this clone turned up a few times. The V gene is TRBV19, the J gene TRBJ1-6; D unclear. V gave up 6 bases and J gave up 3 bases, with 9 bases separating them. The germline V gene encodes CDR1 LNHDA and CDR2 SQIVND (reference sequence). The CDR3 consists of 14 residues. The CDR3 coding sequence is TGTGCCAGTAGGGAGGGCCTCTATAATTCACCCCTCCACTTT. Protein product: CASREGLYNSPLHF. The variable domain in full, completed from reference TRBV19 and TRBJ1-6, reads DGGITQSPKYLFRKEGQNVTLSCEQNLNHDAMYWYRQDPGQGLRLIYYSQIVNDFQKGDIAEGYSVSREKKESFPLTVTSAQKNPTAFYLCASREGLYNSPLHFGNGTRLTVT.

This clone was counted a few times. The chain carries TRBV3-1 (or the pseudogene TRBV3-2) and TRBJ1-2; a weak D match, TRBD1 (6 bases). Germline V CDR1 and CDR2: LGHDT, YNNKEL (reference sequence). The CDR3 loop spans 18 amino acids. Between the trimmed V and J ends, which lost 5 bases and 8 bases, there was a span of 30 bases. DNA of the CDR3: TGTGCCAGCAGCTCTCGCAATACTGAACAGGGAACCCGAGGCGGCTACACCTTC. It codes for CASSSRNTEQGTRGGYTF.

The J gene is TRBJ2-7, the V gene TRBV19; D might be TRBD1 (5 bases). The CDR3 spans 14 residues. Germline assignment: CDR1 LNHDA and CDR2 SQIVND (reference sequence). V was clipped by 7 bases and J by 4 bases, with 17 bases between them. CDR3 sequence (DNA): TGTGCCAGTACCCTAAAGGCAGGGTCATACGAGCAGTACTTC. This encodes CASTLKAGSYEQYF.

The chain couples TRBV18 to TRBJ1-4, with 7 nucleotides matching TRBD1. This CDR3 is built from 14 residues. V lost 3 bases to trimming and J lost 2 bases; unmatched junction nucleotides: 0. Per germline, CDR1 KGHSH and CDR2 LQKENI. CDR3 sequence reads: CASSPGQTNEKLFF. CDR3 nucleotide sequence: TGTGCCAGCTCACCGGGACAGACTAATGAAAAACTGTTTTTT.